This T cell receptor (beta chain) was obtained from a study of regulatory T cells in long-lasting Graves disease (dated by TCRdb to 2020 to 2022). Regarding the study in general: In the newly diagnosed Graves' disease group, patients had been taking antithyroid drugs for less than 3 months. The study was conducted in China and was registered as a clinical trial. A total of around 33 samples underwent TCR sequencing, from some 13 patients with persistent Graves' disease and some 20 patients with newly diagnosed Graves' disease. This study used TCR sequencing and RNA sequencing of peripheral blood to compare persistent Graves' disease patients against newly diagnosed Graves' disease patients. Study-level results and caveats: Persistent disease showed preferential use of TRBV28, TRBJ1-2 and TRBJ2-5, whereas newly diagnosed disease favored TRBV20-1 and TRBJ2-1. The small sample size was acknowledged by the authors as a limitation that may reduce accuracy. Patients with persistent disease shared more public clonotypes (about 3,000) than newly diagnosed patients did (about 970). Peripheral blood alone was examined, since thyroid tissue, which constituted the primary lesion, could not be accessed. Compared with newly diagnosed patients, persistent Graves' disease patients had lower TCR Shannon entropy and fewer highly expanded clones, which suggests clonal expansion. Only the TCR beta chain was sequenced and analyzed.

The sample's time point label, in plain terms: newly diagnosed GD, antithyroid drugs for less than 3 months. For both TCR sequencing and RNA sequencing, RNA was extracted from PBMCs in TRIzol. The diagnosis of Graves' disease was made according to American Thyroid Association guidelines. Recruitment of patients was carried out at an endocrinology department in Xi'an, China. Each patient gave around 9 milliliters of peripheral blood, collected in an EDTA anticoagulant tube. Ficoll Paque Plus density gradient separation was used to isolate PBMCs, and no further T cell sorting was performed. An Agilent 2100 Bioanalyzer and agarose gel were used to check RNA quality, and a NanoDrop 2000 was used to measure RNA concentration. This clonotype was seen more than once but under ten times. It has no known antigen specificity. A much larger clone lies a single base off, so this may be a read error. The method was multiplex PCR. Sequencing used an Illumina HiSeq 4000. TCR beta libraries were built with iRepertoire HTBI primers and Arm-PCR amplification of CDR3 regions. Before sequencing, the PCR products went through gel purification. In the original analysis: Gene usage analysis of CDR3 amino acid clonotypes used the approximately 62 TRBV and about 14 TRBJ segments found across samples. COPE and FqMerger were used to merge filtered high-quality paired reads into contigs. BLAST was used to align contigs to the IMGT TRBV, TRBD and TRBJ reference genes, and CDR3 was defined following IMGT. Clonotypes above 0.1% frequency were classified as highly expanded clones. Shannon entropy was used to measure repertoire diversity, and the Gini coefficient was used to measure V-J evenness. Clonotypes shared by more than one individual were considered public. TCRdb took the public reads, trimmed them with fastp at Q25, ran MiXCR for clone calling and kept in-frame beta chains. Under each unique CDR3 protein, matching rows form one entry showing the most common genes and DNA. V and J calls and clone size were set by TCRdb, not the authors. This sample holds some 250,000 distinct CDR3 sequences; approximately 18% were observed only once. The ten biggest clones cover approximately 14% of the sample.

CDR1 and CDR2, looked up from the germline V gene (reference sequence), are SEHNR and FQNEAQ. There are 15 amino acids in the CDR3, from cysteine to phenylalanine inclusive. Only the CDR3 part of the read is kept: 45 bases, read in frame from the first base. These records were also assigned to another study, of T cells in Graves' hyperthyroidism and ophthalmopathy. As the second paper documents: A patient counted as having stable Graves' hyperthyroidism if no progression to ophthalmopathy occurred over 18 months of follow-up. Hyperthyroidism patients were aged 18 to 65 years and newly diagnosed, with disease duration of less than 2 months. Patients with uncontrolled infections, other autoimmune diseases, pregnancy or lactation were excluded. Clinical symptoms, serum thyroxine and TRAb, thyroid ultrasound, and orbital computed tomography formed the basis for the diagnoses. The first round of RT-PCR for the TCR CDR3 was performed with the HTBI primer set and the Qiagen OneStep RT-PCR kit. Most expanded thyroid clonotypes (frequency above 0.001) were also detected in blood, suggesting blood repertoires may reflect thyroid immune responses. A model built on a 13 V-J signature distinguished ophthalmopathy from stable hyperthyroidism, reaching approximately 89% sensitivity and 81.08% specificity in cross-validation and 80%/75% in testing. In validation, the model predicted progression to ophthalmopathy with roughly 70% sensitivity and less than 75% specificity, a median of about 6.7 months before onset. To identify distinguishing TCR V-J signatures, a discovery cohort of around 98 patients was used, comprising 43 with Graves' ophthalmopathy and around 60 with stable Graves' hyperthyroidism. An independent validation cohort of about 19 hyperthyroidism patients and over 15 patients who later progressed to ophthalmopathy tested prospective prediction of ophthalmopathy. The 95 to 100 discovery patients were divided at random into training and test sets in a 7:3 ratio. The study also compared thyroid tissue and blood T-cell repertoires from several Graves' hyperthyroidism patients. After sampling, hyperthyroidism patients received methimazole starting at 30 mg daily, and ophthalmopathy patients received high-dose intravenous methylprednisolone. A second multiplex PCR round built the libraries, followed by size selection and purification. The libraries were sequenced on an Illumina HiSeq2000 using paired-end 100 bp reads. SOAPnuke was used to process the raw data, removing reads that contained adapters or uncalled bases, had a mean Phred below 15, or lacked an exact match to the constant primer or identifier. High-quality paired reads were merged using COPE v1.2.5, and each unique nucleotide sequence was defined as a clonotype. MiTCR v1.1 was used to align the clonotypes against IMGT TRBV, TRBD and TRBJ reference segments. The analysis included only V-J combinations with a frequency above 0.0001, which together covered 98% to 99.2% of the repertoires. A TCS score was defined as the ratio between F50 (clonal expansion) and ExV (chaos), using BLOSUM62-based TCRdist between CDR3 peptides within each V-J. Welch's t-statistics and random forest reduced roughly 530 V-J features to 13, which were used in a naive Bayes classifier (R e1071). Sample size was not statistically predetermined, and blinding of investigators to group allocation was not performed. The paper describes TCR Vbeta CDR3 sequencing of more than 120 peripheral blood samples, made up of 40 to 45 ophthalmopathy patients, roughly 75 hyperthyroidism patients and 17 progressor patients.

The receptor's source is a woman aged 25 to 39 with Graves disease. Donor details come from another sample of the same person, matched by shared clones. Sample: peripheral blood mononuclear cells (PBMCs), taken at new diagnosis, from a patient treated with antithyroid drugs. The rearrangement combines TRBV7-9 with TRBJ2-2; the central 11 bases match TRBD2. Read as DNA, the sequence is TGTGCCAGCAGCTTTACTAGCGGGGGCACCGGGGAGCTGCTTTTT. This translates into CASSFTSGGTGELLF.